This T cell receptor (beta chain) was identified during a study of blood T cells in healthy people across ages. Study-level findings and limits: Without sorted subsets, naive and antigen-experienced compartments could not be conclusively compared.

Remarks on this clonotype: Its antigen is still unknown.

The CDR3 spans 13 residues. Germline V lookup: CDR1 DFQATT, CDR2 SNEGSKA (reference sequence). Trimming shortened V by 5 bases and J by 4 bases, and 11 bases separated the two germline ends. Donor samples were obtained from healthy Caucasian individuals from Russia, aged 6 to 90. A sample-barcoded 5' primer and a J-beta primer mix were used in a second PCR of roughly 6 to 12 cycles. The authors tagged each cDNA molecule using a template-switch adaptor with 12 random nucleotides. Sequencing recovered at least 3 million CDR3-containing paired-end reads from each sample. TCRdb reprocessed the 5' RACE reads with MiXCR, giving one entry per CDR3 protein. The sample gives about 670,000 distinct CDR3 sequences, about 50% of which show up once; around an eighth is in the top ten.

The sequence was collected from a woman aged 80 or over in good health. V gene TRBV20-1 combines with J gene TRBJ2-2; D may be TRBD2 (6 bases). Sequencing was carried out using blood. CDR3 amino acids: CSAWDSATGELFF. The CDR3 coding sequence is TGCAGTGCTTGGGACTCCGCCACCGGGGAGCTGTTTTTT.